The 21 T cell receptor beta chains below all came from one sample that was sequenced in a study of identical twins. Each CDR3 protein gets one entry after TCRdb re-called the 5' RACE reads with MiXCR. Of roughly 1,500,000 distinct CDR3 sequences listed, under 35% are singletons. Specimen: cord blood. The receptor source for this set is a newborn girl in good health.

The genes are TRBV4-2 and TRBJ2-5; 13 bases are shared with TRBD2. Trimming at V came to 0 bases and at J to 4 bases, leaving 2 bases not matched to a gene. This CDR3 comprises 16 residues. CDR1 and CDR2 (germline): LGHNA, YNFKEQ. The CDR3, as DNA: TGTGCCAGCAGCCAAGATACTAGCGGGGGGGGAGAGACCCAGTACTTC. It encodes CASSQDTSGGGETQYF.

Details on this clonotype: This could be a read error, since a much larger clone is one nucleotide away. V and J are TRBV4-2 and TRBJ2-1; TRBD2 agrees at 8 bases. The closer fit of TRBJ2-7 to the DNA end suggests the J call may be wrong. The CDR3 covers 15 residues. The V gene's germline CDR1 is LGHNA and CDR2 YNFKEQ. CDR3 in DNA: TGTGCCAGCAGCCAGACTAGCGACTCCTACAATGAGCAGTACTTC. Its translation: CASSQTSDSYNEQYF.

The chain combines TRBV15 with TRBJ1-4; D ambiguous. The germline CDR1 and CDR2 sequences are LNHNV and YYDKDF (reference sequence). This CDR3 comprises 14 residues. V gave up 0 bases and J gave up 6 bases, with 8 bases separating them. CDR3 DNA: TGTGCCACCAGCAGAGATAGGGTAGATGAAAAACTGTTTTTT. It specifies CATSRDRVDEKLFF.

The rearrangement uses TRBV7-2 and TRBJ2-4; 12 bases map to TRBD2. The J call may be in error: the DNA end matches TRBJ2-7 better. The CDR3 runs to 16 residues. Germline-derived CDR1 and CDR2 are SGHTA and FQGNSA. The CDR3 nucleotides are TGTGCCAGCAGCCCGACTAGCGGGGGAGCGATTGGCGAGCAGTACTTC. Translation: CASSPTSGGAIGEQYF.

This clonotype was counted only a few times. The chain is built from TRBV5-1 and TRBJ2-7; 12 positions agree with TRBD1. Looked up from germline, CDR1 is SGHRS and CDR2 is YFSETQ. CDR3 length: 14 residues. V was pared by 6 bases and J by 7 bases, with 8 bases of the junction left unmatched. The CDR3 DNA follows: TGCGCCAGCACGGAGGGGACAGGGGGCCAGGAGCAGTACTTC. Encoded protein: CASTEGTGGQEQYF.

As to this clonotype: An end of the junction differs from the germline gene, which may be a read error. The CDR3 DNA follows: TGTCCCAGTAGTATCCGGGCCAGGGATTACCTCTCTGGGGCCAACGTCCTGACTTTC. Protein sequence: CPSSIRARDYLSGANVLTF. The V call is TRBV19, the J call TRBJ2-6; D is possibly TRBD1 (5 bases). Germline CDR1 reads LNHDA; CDR2 reads SQIVND (reference sequence). The CDR3 covers 19 residues.

Ten or more counts support this clonotype. This chain links TRBV13 with TRBJ2-3, with 9 bases aligning to TRBD2. The V gene end was trimmed by 5 bases and the J gene end by 6 bases; junction bases not matched to a gene: 3. This CDR3 is built from 13 residues. The germline V gene encodes CDR1 PRHDT and CDR2 FYEKMQ (reference sequence). CDR3 sequence: CASSRGLADTQYF. DNA for the CDR3: TGTGCCAGCAGCCGCGGACTAGCGGATACGCAGTATTTT.

This clonotype was seen more than once but under ten times. The chain has TRBV5-1 and TRBJ2-7, with D perhaps TRBD1 (6 bases). The CDR3 has 14 residues. Germline V CDR1 and CDR2: SGHRS, YFSETQ. V lost 4 bases, J lost 4 bases, and 15 bases lay in between. The DNA for the CDR3 is TGCGCCAGCAGCCAAACCAGGGGTTTATACGAGCAGTACTTC. Translation gives CASSQTRGLYEQYF.

The chain is built from TRBV20-1 and TRBJ1-2, with TRBD1 matching 8 bases. CDR1 DFQATT and CDR2 SNEGSKA come from the germline V gene (reference sequence). CDR3 length equals 13 residues. V was clipped by 0 bases and J by 6 bases; unmatched bases: 3. CDR3 nucleotide sequence: TGCAGTGCTAGAGAGGCGACAGGGGATGGCTACACCTTC. Translating it yields CSAREATGDGYTF.

This chain uses TRBV7-2 with TRBJ2-3, with 7 bases identical to TRBD2. The germline gives CDR1 SGHTA, CDR2 FQGNSA. V shed 5 bases and J 4 bases; nucleotides not matched to a gene: 9. The CDR3 is made up of 15 amino acids. The CDR3 here is CASSPAYGRADTQYF. In DNA, the CDR3 is TGTGCCAGCAGCCCAGCCTATGGGAGGGCAGATACGCAGTATTTT. Full variable domain (rest looked up from reference TRBV7-2 and TRBJ2-3): GAGVSQSPSNKVTEKGKDVELRCDPISGHTALYWYRQSLGQGLEFLIYFQGNSAPDKSGLPSDRFSAERTGGSVSTLTIQRTQQEDSAVYLCASSPAYGRADTQYFGPGTRLTVL.

Only a few counts were recorded for this clonotype. The V gene is TRBV7-9, the J gene TRBJ2-5, with 9 bases aligning to TRBD1. V lost 2 bases, J lost 0 bases, and 4 bases stayed unmatched. Germline assignment: CDR1 SEHNR and CDR2 FQNEAQ (reference sequence). This CDR3 region has 16 residues. The CDR3 DNA reads TGTGCCAGCAGCTTACCCGGGACAGGGTACCAAGAGACCCAGTACTTC. Protein: CASSLPGTGYQETQYF.

The chain is built from TRBV12-3 or TRBV12-4 and TRBJ2-3; the D is unclear. This CDR3 region has 14 residues. V lost 2 bases and J 2 bases, leaving 8 bases between the germline ends. CDR3 DNA: TGTGCCAGCAGTTTAAGTTACATCACAGATACGCAGTATTTT. It is translated as CASSLSYITDTQYF.

This clonotype was counted a few times. The rearrangement links TRBV3-1 to TRBJ2-3; tentative D call: TRBD1 (9 bases). Germline V gene lookup returns CDR1 LGHDT and CDR2 YNNKEL (reference sequence). This CDR3 contains 17 residues. The germline V and J ends were trimmed by 2 bases and 7 bases, with 22 bases remaining between them. As DNA, the CDR3 is TGTGCCAGCAGCCAACCCTACACAGGGGGCGGGAGGAATACGCAGTATTTT. Translated: CASSQPYTGGGRNTQYF.

The rearrangement uses TRBV6-1 and TRBJ2-1, with unresolved D. The CDR3 loop spans 16 amino acids. Germline values: CDR1 MNHNS, CDR2 SASEGT. The V and J ends lost 6 bases and 10 bases respectively, with 25 bases between them. The CDR3 region has the DNA TGTGCCAGCAGCCCCGATGTGCATCTACCATATTGGGAGCAGTTCTTC. The encoded protein is CASSPDVHLPYWEQFF.

This clonotype was counted only a few times. This rearrangement joins TRBV18 to TRBJ1-4, with a weak D call TRBD1 (6 bases). V lost 0 bases, J lost 8 bases, and 13 bases lay in between. This CDR3 contains 15 residues. The germline CDR1 and CDR2 sequences are KGHSH and LQKENI. The CDR3, as DNA: TGTGCCAGCTCACCACCGACCTCCCAGGGGGAAAAACTGTTTTTT. It yields the protein CASSPPTSQGEKLFF.

The rearrangement uses TRBV5-1 and TRBJ2-1, with 8 bases identical to TRBD1. Germline loops: CDR1 SGHRS, CDR2 YFSETQ. Trimming cost V 0 bases and J 4 bases; bases outside gene matches: 6. CDR3 length: 16 residues. This CDR3 reads CASSLATGQAYNEQFF. The CDR3 bases are TGCGCCAGCAGCTTGGCCACGGGACAGGCTTACAATGAGCAGTTCTTC.

The chain joins TRBV7-2 to TRBJ2-3; D perhaps matches TRBD2 (5 bases). Trimming left V 6 bases short and J 1 base short, with 14 bases between. CDR3 length equals 15 residues. The germline V gene encodes CDR1 SGHTA and CDR2 FQGNSA. The CDR3 DNA sequence: TGTGCCAGCAGACTTAGTCGGGGAGGCACAGATACGCAGTATTTT. Translation gives CASRLSRGGTDTQYF.

A few counts support this clonotype. The chain uses TRBV5-1 and TRBJ2-3, with 8 bases aligning to TRBD1. CDR1 and CDR2 (germline): SGHRS, YFSETQ. The CDR3 covers 16 residues. The V gene end was trimmed by 4 bases and the J gene end by 2 bases; junction bases not matched to a gene: 9. This CDR3 is CASSPWTGLNTDTQYF. CDR3 in DNA: TGCGCCAGCAGCCCCTGGACAGGGTTAAACACAGATACGCAGTATTTT.

This clonotype showed up many times. The chain couples TRBV12-3 or TRBV12-4 to TRBJ2-7; D is uncertain. This CDR3 is built from 15 residues. Trimming left V 0 bases short and J 0 bases short, with 9 bases between. This CDR3 reads CASSLAGSFSYEQYF. CDR3 nucleotide sequence: TGTGCCAGCAGTTTAGCGGGTAGTTTCTCCTACGAGCAGTACTTC.

V is TRBV15 and J is TRBJ2-4; 11 bases line up with TRBD2. The CDR3 extends over 17 amino acids. In germline, CDR1 is LNHNV, CDR2 YYDKDF (reference sequence). Trimming at V came to 0 bases and at J to 0 bases, leaving 1 base not matched to a gene. The DNA for the CDR3 is TGTGCCACCAGCAGAGATGGACTAGCGGGAGCCAAAAACATTCAGTACTTC. Translated, it gives CATSRDGLAGAKNIQYF.

This clonotype was detected many times. The rearrangement uses TRBV2 and TRBJ1-2; D might be TRBD1 (6 bases). This CDR3 comprises 12 residues. CDR1 and CDR2 (germline): SNHLY, FYNNEI. The V and J ends lost 9 bases and 5 bases respectively, with 13 bases between them. CDR3 region: CARAGGLYGYTF. The CDR3 bases are TGTGCCAGGGCTGGGGGGCTTTATGGCTACACCTTC.